These 7 T cell receptor beta chains came from one sample sequenced in a study of shared clonotypes between healthy human individuals. Clones were sequenced by immunoSEQ multiplex PCR, and TCRdb holds only the in-frame ones, with some missing. The repertoire holds fewer than 700,000 clones, roughly four fifths seen once, with around 11% in the top ten. The sequencing sample was made of PBMCs. The receptors shown here come from a woman aged 40 to 50 in good health. Some clones in this sample may be carry-over from other donors' samples.

Worth noting for this clone: Other DNA sequences in the sample encode the same CDR3. The J gene is TRBJ2-5, the V gene TRBV5-1; D is perhaps TRBD2 (6 bases). V shed 0 bases and J shed 5 bases, with 11 bases lying between them. CDR1 is SGHRS and CDR2 is YFSETQ in the germline V gene. The CDR3 runs 14 residues. The CDR3 region is CASSLDRGRETQYF. CDR3 nucleotide sequence: TGCGCCAGCAGCTTGGATCGGGGGAGGGAGACCCAGTACTTC.

This clone was picked up one time. This sequence joins TRBV7-9 and TRBJ1-4; 7 bases line up with TRBD1. The CDR3 length is 18 residues. Germline values: CDR1 SEHNR, CDR2 FQNEAQ (reference sequence). V shed 6 bases, J shed 4 bases, and the junction held 17 bases outside the gene matches. CDR3: CASRPYRGSGVHNEKLFF. CDR3 DNA sequence: TGTGCCAGCAGGCCATACAGGGGCTCAGGAGTTCATAATGAAAAACTGTTTTTT.

DNA of the CDR3: TGTGCCAGCAGTAAAGCGGGAGTCGAGAACATTCAGTACTTC. This codes for CASSKAGVENIQYF. The chain links TRBV25-1 to TRBJ2-4; 8 bases are a match to TRBD2. The trim removed 5 bases at V and 7 bases at J, leaving 7 bases unmatched. CDR1 and CDR2 from the germline V gene are MGHDK and SYGVNS. The CDR3 has 14 residues.

The V gene is TRBV19, the J gene TRBJ2-4, with a weak D call TRBD1 (5 bases). The germline V gene has CDR1 LNHDA and CDR2 SQIVND (reference sequence). Trimming removed 0 bases at V and 9 bases at J, with 6 bases between. The CDR3 totals 12 residues. This chain's CDR3 is CASSIEGAIQYF. Here the CDR3 DNA reads TGTGCCAGTAGTATAGAAGGGGCCATTCAGTACTTC.

The chain employs TRBV6-6 and TRBJ2-7, with D maybe TRBD1 (6 bases). Germline values: CDR1 MNHNY, CDR2 SVGAGI (reference sequence). V was trimmed by 1 base and J by 2 bases, leaving 12 bases between them. The CDR3 covers 15 residues. CDR3 coding DNA: TGTGCCAGCAGTTACTTAGAGGGGGAAGCCTACGAGCAGTACTTC. Protein sequence: CASSYLEGEAYEQYF.

The chain carries TRBV10-2 and TRBJ1-6; 9 bases line up with TRBD1. V shed 3 bases, J shed 1 base, and the junction held 4 bases outside the gene matches. Germline values: CDR1 WSHSY, CDR2 SAAADI. The CDR3 spans 17 residues. This CDR3 is CASSDPGQGSYNSPLHF. Here the CDR3 DNA reads TGCGCCAGCAGTGATCCGGGACAGGGATCCTATAATTCACCCCTCCACTTT.

The CDR3 loop is CASSSLGPGELFF. The CDR3 DNA reads TGTGCCAGCAGTAGTTTGGGCCCCGGGGAGCTGTTTTTT. The chain uses TRBV2 and TRBJ2-2; D uncertain. In germline, CDR1 is SNHLY, CDR2 FYNNEI. This CDR3 is built from 13 residues. The V and J ends lost 5 bases and 6 bases respectively, with 10 bases between them.